The 22 T cell receptor beta chains in this list originate from one sample, sequenced in a study of metastatic and nonmetastatic thyroid tumors. TCRdb re-called clones via MiXCR from the PCR reads. The data show about 9,900 clones, approximately 11% seen once. Thyroid surgery had not been preceded by any treatment in any patient. Sequencing was carried out using tumor tissue. The receptors shown here come from a female donor with papillary thyroid cancer or a benign thyroid nodule (not recorded which). Some clones in this sample may be carry-over from other donors' samples.

This clone was picked up many times. The chain joins TRBV6-9 to TRBJ2-4, with D uncertain. The CDR3 spans 20 residues. CDR1 and CDR2 (germline): MNHGY, SVAAGI. The V gene lost 7 bases and the J gene lost 1 base, with 29 bases spanning the gap. CDR3 in amino acids: CASTPPIRLVKILAKNIQYF. CDR3 coding DNA: TGTGCCAGCACCCCGCCGATTCGGCTCGTAAAGATATTGGCCAAAAACATTCAGTACTTC.

This clone was recorded at least ten times. V usage is TRBV5-8 and J usage is TRBJ2-5, with no clear D. V was pared by 2 bases and J by 2 bases, with 16 bases between. This CDR3 has 16 amino acids. Germline V CDR1 and CDR2: SGHTS, YDEGEE. The CDR3 reads CASSFMAAVVQETQYF. In DNA form, the CDR3 reads TGTGCCAGCAGCTTCATGGCAGCCGTGGTTCAAGAGACCCAGTACTTC. Together with reference TRBV5-8 and TRBJ2-5, the CDR3 gives the full variable domain: EAGVTQSPTHLIKTRGQQATLRCSPISGHTSVYWYQQALGLGLQFLLWYDEGEERNRGNFPPRFSGRQFPNYSSELNVNALELEDSALYLCASSFMAAVVQETQYFGPGTRLLVL.

Many counts were recorded for this clone. The V and J genes are TRBV20-1 and TRBJ2-3; 8 nucleotides line up with TRBD2. The CDR3 runs 14 residues. CDR1 DFQATT and CDR2 SNEGSKA come from the germline V gene (reference sequence). Germline trimming cut 6 bases from V and 1 base from J; bases unmatched to any gene: 6. Here the CDR3 DNA reads TGCAGTGCCCAAGGACTAGCTGGCACAGATACGCAGTATTTT. Protein sequence: CSAQGLAGTDTQYF.

Regarding this clone: The conserved phenylalanine or tryptophan normally closing the CDR3 is absent here, so this likely arose from a read error. No DNA is shown, since the ends of the CDR3 on it are uncertain; the CDR3 is the one TCRdb lists. The rearrangement joins TRBV20-1 to TRBJ1-5. The CDR3 totals 13 residues, both ends included. CDR1 is DFQATT and CDR2 is SNEGSKA in the germline V gene (reference sequence). CDR3 amino acids: CSAMADFNQPQNL.

This clone was recorded at least ten times. A much larger clone is a single base away; this may be a read error. This CDR3 is CASSLRAGGTEALF. CDR3 in DNA: TGTGCCAGCAGTCTCAGGGCAGGGGGCACTGAAGCTCTCTTT. The J gene is TRBJ1-1, the V gene TRBV6-1; TRBD1 matches at 8 bases. CDR1 and CDR2 from the germline V gene are MNHNS and SASEGT. This CDR3 is built from 14 residues.

This clone has just a few counts. The V and J genes are TRBV28 and TRBJ1-2, with D possibly being TRBD1 (6 bases). The CDR3 has 15 amino acids. V was cut by 6 bases and J by 4 bases, with 18 bases left in between. Germline CDR1 MDHEN, CDR2 SYDVKM. The DNA for the CDR3 is TGTGCCAGCAGCCCAAATCTCGGGACAACCTATGGCTACACCTTC. It is translated as CASSPNLGTTYGYTF.

In its sample, this clone ranks as medium-sized. V is TRBV10-1 and J is TRBJ1-6, with 7 bases that match TRBD1. Unmatched junction bases numbered 19, after V lost 6 bases and J lost 5 bases. Germline V lookup: CDR1 WNHNN, CDR2 SYGVQD (reference sequence). This CDR3 spans 19 amino acids. The DNA for the CDR3 is TGCGCCAGCAGCGTCACGGGACAGAATATGACAATAGATAATTCACCCCTCCACTTT. Amino acids: CASSVTGQNMTIDNSPLHF.

In its sample, this clone ranks as medium-sized. The chain is built from TRBV2 and TRBJ2-1, with D perhaps TRBD1 or TRBD2 (7 bases each). CDR1 is SNHLY and CDR2 is FYNNEI in the germline V gene. This CDR3 contains 13 residues. The V end lost 7 bases, the J end lost 5 bases, and 12 bases lay between the germline ends. In DNA, the CDR3 is TGTGCCAGCAAGCGGGACAGAAACAATGAGCAGTTCTTC. Translating gives CASKRDRNNEQFF.

By frequency in the sample, this clone is medium-sized. This rearrangement joins TRBV6-2 or TRBV6-3 to TRBJ2-5; D is possibly TRBD2 (6 bases). Trimming removed 8 bases from V and 5 bases from J, with 18 bases in between. This CDR3 comprises 14 residues. The V gene's germline CDR1 is MNHEY and CDR2 SVGEGT. The CDR3 sequence: CASSPRLGGETQYF. DNA of the CDR3: TGTGCCAGCTCACCAAGACTAGGTGGGGAGACCCAGTACTTC.

This clone was counted at least ten times. This chain joins TRBV19 and TRBJ1-2; D perhaps matches TRBD1 (6 bases). Trimming shortened V by 0 bases and J by 0 bases, and 11 bases separated the two germline ends. The CDR3 runs to 16 residues. Germline CDR1 reads LNHDA; CDR2 reads SQIVND (reference sequence). The DNA of the CDR3 is TGTGCCAGTAGTATAGAGATGGGGACACCTAACTATGGCTACACCTTC. This codes for CASSIEMGTPNYGYTF.

This clone ranks as medium-sized. V is TRBV12-3 or TRBV12-4 and J is TRBJ1-2, with 7 bases lining up with TRBD1. The ends lost 5 bases at V and 5 bases at J; junction bases unmatched: 5. The length of the CDR3 is 13 residues. This CDR3 is CASSPRDSYGYTF. CDR3 nucleotide sequence: TGTGCCAGCAGTCCAAGGGACAGTTATGGCTACACCTTC.

The gene calls are TRBV27 and TRBJ2-6, with D uncertain. The CDR3 consists of 14 residues. Deletions cut 8 bases from V and 0 bases from J, with 8 bases between. From germline, CDR1 is MNHEY and CDR2 SMNVEV (reference sequence). DNA of the CDR3: TGTGCCAGCTCCTGGGGCTCTGGGGCCAACGTCCTGACTTTC. It encodes CASSWGSGANVLTF.

Only a few counts were recorded for this clone. The chain links TRBV6-2 or TRBV6-3 to TRBJ1-2; possibly TRBD1 for D (5 bases). The CDR3 runs 12 residues. The germline gives CDR1 MNHEY, CDR2 SVGEGT. V was clipped by 2 bases and J by 8 bases, with 9 bases between them. Here the CDR3 reads CASSYGTSGYTF. In DNA form, the CDR3 reads TGTGCCAGCAGTTACGGGACTAGCGGCTACACCTTC.

Note on this clone: At one of its ends the junction is not consistent with the germline gene, which may arise from a read error. The chain combines TRBV10-3 with TRBJ1-2; no definite D call. The CDR3 loop spans 16 amino acids. Germline assignment: CDR1 ENHRY and CDR2 SYGVKD. This chain's CDR3 is CAISESREARNYGYSF. In nucleotides, the CDR3 is TGTGCGATCAGTGAGTCGAGGGAGGCTAGGAACTATGGCTACTCCTTC.

This clone was seen at least ten times. The rearrangement joins TRBV7-9 to TRBJ1-2, with TRBD1 as a possible D gene (5 bases). Trimming pared 0 bases from V and 8 bases from J, leaving 13 bases between. Germline V gives CDR1 SEHNR, CDR2 FQNEAQ (reference sequence). The length of the CDR3 is 14 residues. Here the CDR3 reads CASSLARGAAGYTF. CDR3 nucleotide sequence: TGTGCCAGCAGCTTAGCGCGTGGGGCAGCCGGCTACACCTTC.

This clone is categorized as medium-sized. V and J are TRBV6-1 and TRBJ1-2, with 9 bases identical to TRBD1. V shed 6 bases and J 3 bases; nucleotides not matched to a gene: 8. CDR3 length equals 15 residues. Germline CDR1 reads MNHNS; CDR2 reads SASEGT. The DNA for the CDR3 is TGTGCCAGCAGCCTAGACGGGACAGGGTACTATGGCTACACCTTC. The encoded protein is CASSLDGTGYYGYTF.

This clone was seen repeatedly, ten times or more. A read error may be the cause here, since a much bigger clone is one base away. The rearrangement links TRBV6-1 to TRBJ2-2; TRBD2 might be the D (6 bases). This CDR3 comprises 16 residues. The germline V gene has CDR1 MNHNS and CDR2 SASEGT. As DNA, the CDR3 is TGTGCCGGCAGTGAACTAGCCCTACAGAACACCGGGGAGCTGTTTTTT. Its translation: CAGSELALQNTGELFF.

The rearrangement uses TRBV28 and TRBJ2-7, with no clear D. The CDR3 length is 11 residues. Trimming pared 7 bases from V and 4 bases from J, leaving 8 bases between. Germline V CDR1 and CDR2: MDHEN, SYDVKM. The CDR3 DNA is TGTGCCAGCACGGTCCTTTACGAGCAGTACTTC. It encodes CASTVLYEQYF.

This clone showed up many times. This chain links TRBV7-9 with TRBJ1-1, with a possible D match to TRBD1 (6 bases). V gave up 5 bases and J gave up 3 bases, with 16 bases separating them. There are 15 residues in the CDR3. Germline-derived CDR1 and CDR2 are SEHNR and FQNEAQ (reference sequence). This chain's CDR3 is CASSIWLTGYTEAFF. DNA for the CDR3: TGTGCCAGCAGCATATGGCTCACAGGGTACACTGAAGCTTTCTTT. Complete variable domain (other parts from reference TRBV7-9 and TRBJ1-1): DTGVSQNPRHKITKRGQNVTFRCDPISEHNRLYWYRQTLGQGPEFLTYFQNEAQLEKSRLLSDRFSAERPKGSFSTLEIQRTEQGDSAMYLCASSIWLTGYTEAFFGQGTRLTVV.

This clone was detected many times. J is TRBJ2-1 and V is TRBV10-3, with TRBD2 matching 7 bases. The V and J ends lost 5 bases and 6 bases, in that order; junction bases with no gene match: 4. In germline, CDR1 is ENHRY, CDR2 SYGVKD. The CDR3 contains 13 residues. This CDR3 is CAISSGMVNEQFF. CDR3 sequence (DNA): TGTGCCATCAGTAGCGGGATGGTCAATGAGCAGTTCTTC.

There are many counts of this clone. This chain links TRBV20-1 with TRBJ1-1; TRBD1 matches 8 bases. In germline, CDR1 is DFQATT, CDR2 SNEGSKA (reference sequence). With 3 bases clipped from V and 4 bases from J, the junction kept 7 bases outside the gene matches. The CDR3 sequence is 14 residues long. CDR3 in amino acids: CSARDAGGFTEAFF. CDR3 in DNA: TGCAGTGCTAGGGATGCAGGGGGCTTCACTGAAGCTTTCTTT.

This clone was recorded only once. In nucleotides, the CDR3 is TGTGCCAGCAGCTTAGGGGTTGGGGTATATGGCTACACCTTC. Its protein product is CASSLGVGVYGYTF. This rearrangement joins TRBV7-2 to TRBJ1-2; D remains unclear. The germline V and J ends were trimmed by 1 base and 5 bases, with 11 bases remaining between them. Germline V lookup: CDR1 SGHTA, CDR2 FQGNSA. The CDR3 is made up of 14 amino acids. The whole variable domain, filled in from reference TRBV7-2 and TRBJ1-2, reads GAGVSQSPSNKVTEKGKDVELRCDPISGHTALYWYRQSLGQGLEFLIYFQGNSAPDKSGLPSDRFSAERTGGSVSTLTIQRTQQEDSAVYLCASSLGVGVYGYTFGSGTRLTVV.